One sample yielded the 6 T cell receptor beta chains listed below, sequenced in a study of shared clonotypes between healthy human individuals. Using immunoSEQ multiplex PCR, the repertoire was profiled, and TCRdb retains in-frame clones only, with some absent. The sample gives approximately 2.5 million clones, over 85% of which show up once; more than 0.12% is in the top ten. Sequenced sample: naive CD4+ T cells sorted from blood. Regarding subset: CD45RA+ positively selected. The receptors here all came from a man in his late teens or twenties in good health.

The gene calls are TRBV4-3 and TRBJ1-2, with 11 nucleotides matching TRBD1. J was trimmed by 8 bases and V by 4 bases; bases with no gene match: 9. The length of the CDR3 is 15 residues. The germline V gene has CDR1 LGHNA and CDR2 YSLEER. CDR3 protein: CASSPGQGASTGYTF. CDR3 nucleotides: TGCGCCAGCAGCCCAGGACAGGGGGCGAGTACGGGCTACACCTTC.

The chain recombines TRBV30 with TRBJ2-5, with 9 bases fitting TRBD2. V gave up 2 bases and J gave up 4 bases; unmatched junction bases: 8. Germline loops: CDR1 GTSNPN, CDR2 SVGIG (reference sequence). The length of the CDR3 is 15 residues. The CDR3 coding sequence is TGTGCCTGGAGTACGATTAGCGGGAGATCAGAGACCCAGTACTTC. Residues: CAWSTISGRSETQYF.

The chain employs TRBV14 and TRBJ1-6; D may be TRBD1 (5 bases). Looked up from germline, CDR1 is SGHDN and CDR2 is FVKESK. The CDR3 totals 17 residues. V was trimmed by 0 bases and J by 1 base, leaving 10 bases between them. In DNA, the CDR3 is TGTGCCAGCAGCCAAGAGTGGGGGGGATCCTATAATTCACCCCTCCACTTT. Its translation: CASSQEWGGSYNSPLHF.

The gene calls are TRBV2 and TRBJ1-2, with D possibly being TRBD1 (6 bases). V lost 4 bases and J lost 2, with 14 bases in between. Looked up from germline, CDR1 is SNHLY and CDR2 is FYNNEI. The CDR3 covers 15 residues. CDR3: CASSVRDTSNYGYTF. The CDR3 DNA is TGTGCCAGCAGTGTTCGGGACACCTCAAACTATGGCTACACCTTC.

The CDR3 DNA reads TGTGCCAGCAGTTACTCATTTCAGGTGGCTGAGCAGTTCTTC. It is translated as CASSYSFQVAEQFF. The chain is built from TRBV6-5 and TRBJ2-1, with D unresolved. The V end was cut by 0 bases, the J end by 9 bases, with 12 bases between. The CDR3 extends over 14 amino acids. The V gene's germline CDR1 is MNHEY and CDR2 SVGAGI.

The CDR3 protein is CASSGALTGGEQYF. In DNA, the CDR3 is TGTGCCAGCAGCGGGGCCCTTACAGGGGGCGAGCAGTACTTC. The chain recombines TRBV9 with TRBJ2-7; 8 bases match TRBD1. This CDR3 contains 14 residues. CDR1 is SGDLS, CDR2 YYNGEE, per germline. V dropped 3 bases and J dropped 6; count of bases not matched to a gene: 8.